The T cell receptor (beta chain) described here comes from a study of shared clonotypes between healthy human individuals. Turning to the study itself: Each donor's CD8 memory used one plate, CD8 naive two, each CD4 subset three.

This CDR3 region has 14 residues. Per germline, CDR1 LNHDA and CDR2 SQIVND (reference sequence). V lost 5 bases, J lost 1 base, and 3 bases stayed unmatched. The donors, all of them Caucasian adults, lived in Nashville, Tennessee. Genomic DNA of every subset was divided equally among multiple immunoSEQ plates. The repertoire was sequenced with immunoSEQ multiplex PCR; TCRdb's copy has only in-frame clones and lacks some. The data contain about 1 million clones, approximately 72% of them singletons. Sequenced: memory CD4+ T cells sorted from blood. The subset: CD45RA-negative fraction. This clonotype was sampled from a man in his late teens or twenties in good health. V is TRBV19 and J is TRBJ2-7; 9 positions match TRBD1. The CDR3 nucleotides read TGTGCCAGTAGTGCCGGGACAGGGTCCTACGAGCAGTACTTC. It translates to CASSAGTGSYEQYF.